A single sample gave rise to the 19 T cell receptor beta chains below, sequenced in a study of T cells in Graves' hyperthyroidism and ophthalmopathy. Amplified TCR beta CDR3 regions came from RNA transcripts. Initially, a first-round RT-PCR of the TCR CDR3 employed the HTBI primer set. From the multiplex PCR reads, TCRdb called clonotypes with MiXCR, one entry per CDR3 protein. The sample carries nearly 250,000 distinct CDR3 sequences, roughly 15% recorded once. Sequencing was done on a sample of blood. Receptors were obtained from a young woman with Graves' ophthalmopathy.

The chain couples TRBV28 to TRBJ1-2; D uncertain. There are 14 residues in the CDR3. Germline V gene sequence: CDR1 MDHEN, CDR2 SYDVKM. V was pared by 6 bases and J by 1 base, with 12 bases between. The CDR3 DNA follows: TGTGCCAGCAGCCTCCAAGTGCTTAACTATGGCTACACCTTC. Amino acids: CASSLQVLNYGYTF.

There are many counts of this clonotype. The chain combines TRBV20-1 with TRBJ2-5; TRBD1 aligns across 9 bases. CDR1 DFQATT and CDR2 SNEGSKA come from the germline V gene (reference sequence). J lost 2 bases, V lost 0 bases, and 4 bases had no gene match. The CDR3 is made up of 15 amino acids. In DNA form, the CDR3 reads TGCAGTGCTAGAGAGCGGGACAGGGCGCAAGAGACCCAGTACTTC. Encoded protein: CSARERDRAQETQYF.

This clonotype showed up just a few times. The V and J genes are TRBV6-1 and TRBJ1-3; weak D call: TRBD1 (6 bases). The CDR3 sequence is 14 residues long. Trimming stripped 6 bases from V and 1 base from J, with 10 bases between. CDR1 is MNHNS and CDR2 is SASEGT in the germline V gene. As DNA, the CDR3 is TGTGCCAGCAGAGGGGGGGTTTCTGGAAACACCATATATTTT. Translation gives CASRGGVSGNTIYF.

In its sample, this clonotype was seen many times. The chain recombines TRBV5-1 with TRBJ2-2; D is perhaps TRBD1 (7 bases). V was pared by 4 bases and J by 6 bases, with 16 bases between. CDR1 and CDR2 (germline): SGHRS, YFSETQ. This CDR3 is 15 amino acids long. The CDR3 DNA reads as TGCGCCAGCAGCGTCAGCGGGCAGGGGGCCGGGGAGCTGTTTTTT. Protein sequence: CASSVSGQGAGELFF.

The chain carries TRBV7-3 and TRBJ2-1, with TRBD2 matching over 8 bases. The CDR3 runs 15 residues. Trimming at V came to 4 bases and at J to 4 bases, leaving 6 bases not matched to a gene. Germline CDR1 and CDR2: SGHTA and FQGTGA. The CDR3 DNA reads as TGTGCCAGCAGCTCCCTAGCGGGCCCTTACAATGAGCAGTTCTTC. Its protein is CASSSLAGPYNEQFF.

Concerning this clonotype: One junction end disagrees with the germline gene, perhaps due to a read error. The J gene is TRBJ2-7, the V gene TRBV5-5; 9 nucleotides agree with TRBD1. CDR3 length: 14 residues. Germline CDR1 SGHKS, CDR2 YYEKEE (reference sequence). This CDR3 reads CASSPWTGDYEQYF. The CDR3 coding sequence is TGCGCCAGCAGCCCTTGGACAGGGGACTACGAGCAGTACTTC.

The rearrangement joins TRBV6-2 or TRBV6-3 to TRBJ2-1; 16 positions match TRBD2. This CDR3 comprises 16 residues. Germline-derived CDR1 and CDR2 are MNHEY and SVGEGT. V lost 4 bases, J lost 6 bases, and 3 bases stayed unmatched. The chain's CDR3 is CASSSGLAGGFNEQFF. The CDR3 DNA is TGTGCCAGCAGTTCGGGACTAGCGGGAGGGTTCAATGAGCAGTTCTTC.

The table lists this clonotype with many counts. The chain recombines TRBV20-1 with TRBJ2-1, with TRBD1 matching 9 bases. CDR1 and CDR2 from the germline V gene are DFQATT and SNEGSKA (reference sequence). J was trimmed by 8 bases and V by 0 bases; bases with no gene match: 8. CDR3 length: 15 amino acids. CDR3 sequence (DNA): TGCAGTGCTAGAGATGGGACAGGGAGGGTGTATGAGCAGTTCTTC. Translating gives CSARDGTGRVYEQFF.

This clonotype was found many times. The chain combines TRBV7-9 with TRBJ1-1; 9 bases are a match to TRBD1. With 4 bases clipped from V and 9 bases from J, the junction kept 6 bases outside the gene matches. Germline assignment: CDR1 SEHNR and CDR2 FQNEAQ (reference sequence). CDR3 size: 13 residues. The CDR3 reads CASSSYRGRQAFF. In nucleotides, the CDR3 is TGTGCCAGCAGCTCCTACAGGGGGCGGCAAGCTTTCTTT.

This clonotype was detected ten times or more. The CDR3 DNA sequence: TGTGCCAGCAGCGAAACCGGGACAGGGGGGTTAGCAAGGACAGATACGCAGTATTTT. Its protein product is CASSETGTGGLARTDTQYF. V usage is TRBV3-1 and J usage is TRBJ2-3, with 11 nucleotides matching TRBD1. Trimming removed 5 bases from V and 3 bases from J; junction bases left unmatched: 16. The CDR3 has 19 residues. Germline CDR1 and CDR2: LGHDT and YNNKEL (reference sequence).

This chain uses TRBV2 with TRBJ2-3; 11 positions match TRBD2. The germline CDR1 and CDR2 sequences are SNHLY and FYNNEI. This CDR3 contains 15 residues. Germline trimming cut 8 bases from V and 2 bases from J; bases unmatched to any gene: 6. In nucleotides, the CDR3 is TGTGCCAGCGGCAATAGCGGGGGGGCCACAGATACGCAGTATTTT. It specifies CASGNSGGATDTQYF.

This clonotype has ten or more counts. The chain combines TRBV28 with TRBJ1-5; a possible D gene is TRBD1 (6 bases). There are 14 residues in the CDR3. Germline loops: CDR1 MDHEN, CDR2 SYDVKM. Trimming pared 6 bases from V and 6 bases from J, leaving 15 bases between. In DNA, the CDR3 is TGTGCCAGCAGCCAAGGACAGAGGGGTCAGCCCCAGCATTTT. It is translated as CASSQGQRGQPQHF. The entire variable domain, with the rest obtained from reference TRBV28 and TRBJ1-5, is as follows: DVKVTQSSRYLVKRTGEKVFLECVQDMDHENMFWYRQDPGLGLRLIYFSYDVKMKEKGDIPEGYSVSREKKERFSLILESASTNQTSMYLCASSQGQRGQPQHFGDGTRLSIL.

Ten or more counts support this clonotype. The chain couples TRBV20-1 to TRBJ2-2; D gene unclear. The CDR3 consists of 16 residues. In germline, CDR1 is DFQATT, CDR2 SNEGSKA (reference sequence). The germline V and J ends were trimmed by 3 bases and 0 bases, with 14 bases remaining between them. The CDR3 is CSASDSLNANTGELFF. CDR3 sequence (DNA): TGCAGTGCTAGTGACTCTCTCAACGCGAACACCGGGGAGCTGTTTTTT.

The sample holds many counts of this clonotype. V gene TRBV12-3 or TRBV12-4 combines with J gene TRBJ2-6; D gene uncertain. V shed 10 bases and J shed 0 bases, with 10 bases lying between them. The CDR3 is made up of 14 amino acids. For the CDR3, the DNA is TGTGCCACCCGCTTTGACTCTGGGGCCAACGTCCTGACTTTC. This sequence encodes CATRFDSGANVLTF.

This clonotype was recorded many times. The gene calls are TRBV14 and TRBJ2-3, with 12 bases fitting TRBD2. This CDR3 contains 14 residues. Per germline, CDR1 SGHDN and CDR2 FVKESK. The ends lost 4 bases at V and 8 bases at J; junction bases unmatched: 4. The CDR3 reads CASSPGTSGLTQYF. CDR3 sequence (DNA): TGTGCCAGCAGCCCAGGGACTAGCGGGCTTACGCAGTATTTT.

This clonotype was picked up many times. The chain couples TRBV2 to TRBJ2-5; D may be TRBD1 or TRBD2 (6 bases each). Germline V gene sequence: CDR1 SNHLY, CDR2 FYNNEI. The ends were cut back, 8 bases at V and 4 bases at J, with 14 bases in the middle. The CDR3 totals 13 residues. CDR3 protein: CASQGLSGETQYF. CDR3 bases: TGTGCCAGCCAGGGGCTTAGCGGAGAGACCCAGTACTTC.

This clonotype was seen a handful of times. Possible read error: a much larger clone is one base away. The V gene is TRBV7-2, the J gene TRBJ1-2; D gene unclear. CDR1 SGHTA and CDR2 FQGNSA come from the germline V gene. The CDR3 has 15 residues. V was trimmed by 5 bases and J by 7 bases, leaving 20 bases between them. CDR3 protein: CASSQRASTALGYTF. CDR3 coding DNA: TGTGCCAGCAGCCAAAGGGCAAGTACGGCTCTTGGCTACACCTTC. The full variable domain, with the rest looked up from reference TRBV7-2 and TRBJ1-2, is GAGVSQSPSNKVTEKGKDVELRCDPISGHTALYWYRQSLGQGLEFLIYFQGNSAPDKSGLPSDRFSAERTGGSVSTLTIQRTQQEDSAVYLCASSQRASTALGYTFGSGTRLTVV.

Ten or more counts support this clonotype. V is TRBV27 and J is TRBJ1-5; D gene uncertain. The germline V and J ends were trimmed by 0 bases and 9 bases, with 12 bases remaining between them. CDR1 is MNHEY, CDR2 SMNVEV, per germline (reference sequence). The length of the CDR3 is 14 residues. CDR3 region: CASSLSFGEVPQHF. In DNA form, the CDR3 reads TGTGCCAGCAGTTTATCTTTCGGCGAGGTGCCCCAGCATTTT.

This clonotype was observed at least ten times. The V call is TRBV28, the J call TRBJ2-7, with D perhaps TRBD1 or TRBD2 (5 bases each). The CDR3 consists of 15 residues. V was trimmed by 3 bases and J by 6 bases, leaving 18 bases between them. The germline gives CDR1 MDHEN, CDR2 SYDVKM. The CDR3 sequence is CASSFMQGRYGEQYF. In DNA, the CDR3 is TGTGCCAGCAGTTTTATGCAGGGACGGTACGGCGAGCAGTACTTC.